The following is a TCR beta chain sequence with its context. The clone's antigen remains unknown. The junction shows a germline mismatch at one end, possibly a read error. The record originates from a study of CD8 T cells in Susac syndrome (dated by TCRdb to about 2019). About the study as a whole: Repertoire sequencing was used to test whether CD8+ T cell activation and differentiation in Susac syndrome was antigen driven. CD8+ T cell repertoire clonality was compared between about 12 healthy donors, approximately 14 Susac syndrome patients and fewer than 19 multiple sclerosis patients.

RNA was extracted with the RNeasy kit and roughly 0.5 to 1 ug was reverse transcribed using random hexamers. TCR beta CDR3 regions were amplified with the immunoSEQ multiplex PCR assay covering 54 Vbeta and 13 Jbeta segments. PCR amplification bias was corrected using a synthetic template baseline for primer optimization and computational correction. In the source study's methods: Reads were annotated to V, D and J genes according to IMGT and were analyzed with immunoSEQ Analyzer, with only productive sequences retained. To calculate clonality, Shannon entropy was normalized by log2 of the number of productive unique sequences and then subtracted from one. Public and private clones were assessed among the 100 most prevalent clones of each patient and control. Susac-specific clones were defined as absent from healthy and MS cohorts, over a thousand published viral clones and other ImmuneACCESS disease sequences. The public reads were reanalyzed by TCRdb: fastp trimming at Q25, MiXCR alignment, in-frame beta chains only. Entries that share a CDR3 protein sequence are merged under the most common genes and DNA. Here the V and J calls rest on TCRdb's processing, not on the authors' analysis. In all, the sample holds 400,000 or so distinct CDR3 sequences, and 75% to 90% of those were seen once. Jointly, the top ten make up more than 0.09% of the sample.

Peripheral blood CD8+ and CD4+ T cells from healthy donors, Susac syndrome patients and multiple sclerosis patients were profiled using high-throughput TCR beta sequencing. Treatment-naive patients with stable or active relapsing-remitting disease fulfilling revised McDonald criteria were used as multiple sclerosis controls. CD8+ TEMRA cells were enriched by FACS, while bulk CD8+ and CD4+ T cells were purified by magnetic negative isolation. Blood was collected in EDTA tubes and processed within 24 hours, with PBMCs isolated through density gradient centrifugation. PBMCs destined for TCR sequencing were cryopreserved in liquid nitrogen and later thawed in a 37 °C water bath. The sorted or isolated CD4+, CD8+ and CD8+ TEMRA cells reached a purity of at least 90%. The CDR3 runs 12 amino acids, cysteine and phenylalanine included. Of all the DNA, just the CDR3 is kept, 36 bases in frame from base 1. Based on the germline V gene, the CDR1 and CDR2 sequences are MNHEY and SVGEGT.

The paper's findings and limits, for the study overall: The number of individuals in the TCR sequencing and HLA analysis was acknowledged as relatively small.

The receptor's source is a human donor with multiple sclerosis. The sample consisted of CD8+ T cells from PBMCs. This receptor chain uses TRBV6-2 or TRBV6-3 and TRBJ1-6; no confident D gene assignment can be made. The DNA is as follows: TGTGCCAGCAGTTACAGAAATTCACCCCTCCCCTTT. Its translation is CASSYRNSPLPF.